This TCR beta chain was observed in a study of vaccination and CD4 T cells after COVID-19. Study information: Cells were stimulated with overlapping spike peptides from SARS-CoV-2, HCoV-NL63, HCoV-OC43 and HCoV-229E.

This clonotype has just a few counts. Its antigen is unidentified. Sequenced with the Oncomine TCR Beta short-read assay was DNA taken from cultured CD4+ T cells. From the PCR reads, TCRdb called clonotypes with MiXCR, one entry per CDR3 protein. This sample has 11,000 to 15,000 distinct CDR3 sequences; 55% to 75% occur once, and the top ten carry approximately 15%. Noted treatment: roughly 10-day PBMC culture with coronavirus spike peptide pools or control peptides (ViraFEST assay). The CDR3 runs 15 residues. Losses at the gene ends were 1 base for V and 2 bases for J; bases not matched to a gene: 4. The germline V gene has CDR1 LGHNA and CDR2 YNFKEQ.

Sequencing was carried out using CD4+ T cells from blood, cultured in vitro. This chain uses TRBV4-2 with TRBJ2-5; 7 bases are shared with TRBD1. The TCR comes from a human donor who had recovered from COVID-19. The CDR3 bases are TGTGCCAGCAGCCAAGGCTCGGGACAGCAAGAGACCCAGTACTTC. Protein sequence: CASSQGSGQQETQYF.